This TCR beta chain was identified in a study of T cell changes during pregnancy in multiple sclerosis. The assay was immunoSEQ multiplex PCR, and TCRdb's table has in-frame clones only and misses some. This sample yields tens of thousands of clones, of which more than 85% are seen a single time; roughly 1.4% belongs to the top ten. This clonotype was obtained from a female donor with multiple sclerosis, enrolled in a pregnancy study. Material: peripheral blood, obtained in the first trimester of pregnancy.

The CDR3 spells CASSLDGVIRGTEAFF. CDR3 sequence (DNA): TGTGCCAGCAGCTTAGATGGGGTTATTCGGGGGACTGAAGCTTTCTTT. This sequence joins TRBV7-9 and TRBJ1-1; the D gene is possibly TRBD1 (5 bases). This CDR3 region has 16 residues. The ends were cut back, 1 base at V and 5 bases at J, with 17 bases in the middle. From germline, CDR1 is SEHNR and CDR2 FQNEAQ (reference sequence).